This T cell receptor beta chain appears in the sequencing data of a study of vaccination effects on CD4 cells after COVID-19. Clones were sequenced by immunoSEQ multiplex PCR, and TCRdb holds only the in-frame ones, with some missing. The sample lists about 38,000 clones; 82% were seen once. Once cultured for roughly nine days, the cells underwent separation to obtain CD4+ T cells. All vaccine recipients tested negative for nucleocapsid antibodies and had never contracted SARS-CoV-2 infection. Points on this clone: Antigen: not known.

Germline values: CDR1 SGHRS, CDR2 YFSETQ. The CDR3 sequence is 18 residues long. The V segment lost 3 bases and the J segment 4 bases; nucleotides outside the gene matches: 13. The chain is built from TRBV5-1 and TRBJ1-2; 12 positions agree with TRBD1. Source: CD4+ T cells from PBMCs cultured without peptide, taken before COVID-19 vaccination. This sequence originates from a human donor who received a COVID-19 vaccine. CDR3 DNA sequence: TGCGCCAGCAGCTACCAACCGGGACAGGGGGCGGGTAGCTATGGCTACACCTTC. This codes for CASSYQPGQGAGSYGYTF.